The 30 T cell receptor beta chains presented below share a single source sample, sequenced in a study of healthy donors' naive CD4 and CD8 T cells. Starting from about 0.45 ug of total RNA, TCR libraries were made with linear amplification. One entry per CDR3 protein results from TCRdb running MiXCR on the reads. The sample shows about 200,000 distinct CDR3 sequences, around 70% of them seen only once. Specimen: naive CD4+ and CD8+ T cells sorted from blood, pooled from several donors. These receptors were collected from a pool of human donors in good health; the sample pools cells from several healthy donors.

This chain joins TRBV29-1 and TRBJ2-1; 7 bases match TRBD1. The CDR3 spans 14 residues. Losses at the gene ends were 8 bases for V and 5 bases for J; bases not matched to a gene: 12. The germline V gene encodes CDR1 SQVTM and CDR2 ANQGSEA. For the CDR3, the DNA is TGCAGCATCAGAGGGGGCACAACTAACAATGAGCAGTTCTTC. The encoded protein is CSIRGGTTNNEQFF.

This clonotype showed up just a few times. The V call is TRBV6-5, the J call TRBJ2-2, with D hard to call. The V gene lost 4 bases and the J gene lost 7 bases, with 7 bases spanning the gap. Per the germline V gene, CDR1 is MNHEY and CDR2 is SVGAGI. CDR3 length: 12 residues. CDR3 nucleotide sequence: TGTGCCAGCAGTTTCCGGTTCGGGGAGCTGTTTTTT. Translation: CASSFRFGELFF.

The CDR3 DNA follows: TGCGCCAGCAGCCAAGATAAGCGGGAGAGCTACGAGCAGTACTTC. Translation: CASSQDKRESYEQYF. J is TRBJ2-7 and V is TRBV4-3; 8 nucleotides agree with TRBD2. V was pared by 0 bases and J by 3 bases, with 4 bases of the junction left unmatched. CDR3 length: 15 amino acids. Per the germline V gene, CDR1 is LGHNA and CDR2 is YSLEER.

This rearrangement joins TRBV29-1 to TRBJ2-7, with D possibly matching TRBD2 (5 bases). Germline CDR1 is SQVTM and CDR2 is ANQGSEA. The CDR3 covers 13 residues. Trimming took 6 bases from V and 3 from J, leaving 15 bases between them. The DNA of the CDR3 is TGCAGCGTCGCTGGACTGCTTGGCTACGAGCAGTACTTC. Protein: CSVAGLLGYEQYF.

J is TRBJ1-3 and V is TRBV29-1, with 7 bases identical to TRBD1. This CDR3 is built from 16 residues. With V trimmed by 2 bases and J by 0 bases, 7 bases remained unmatched. CDR1 is SQVTM, CDR2 ANQGSEA, per germline. CDR3: CSVESWGQSSGNTIYF. The CDR3 coding sequence is TGCAGCGTTGAAAGTTGGGGACAGTCCTCTGGAAACACCATATATTTT.

The chain carries TRBV5-4 and TRBJ2-5; tentative D call: TRBD2 (5 bases). In germline, CDR1 is SGHNT, CDR2 YYREEE (reference sequence). Trimming cost V 6 bases and J 5 bases, with 14 bases left between them. This CDR3 has 13 residues. The CDR3 sequence is CASNPGTGETQYF. In DNA form, the CDR3 reads TGTGCCAGCAACCCGGGAACCGGGGAGACCCAGTACTTC.

The CDR3 region is CASSIKQGVEQFF. In DNA form, the CDR3 reads TGTGCCAGTAGTATCAAACAGGGGGTTGAGCAGTTCTTC. The chain has TRBV19 and TRBJ2-1; 8 positions agree with TRBD1. Germline assignment: CDR1 LNHDA and CDR2 SQIVND (reference sequence). The CDR3 spans 13 residues. V shed 3 bases, J shed 9 bases, and the junction held 4 bases outside the gene matches.

The sample holds one count of this clonotype. This chain connects TRBV7-9 to TRBJ1-2; perhaps TRBD1 as D (6 bases). Germline V gene data show CDR1 as SEHNR and CDR2 as FQNEAQ (reference sequence). V lost 5 bases, J lost 5 bases, and 21 bases lay in between. The CDR3 has 16 residues. The CDR3 reads CASSQGPSGTGYGYTF. CDR3 in DNA: TGTGCCAGCAGCCAGGGGCCCAGCGGGACCGGTTATGGCTACACCTTC.

The rearrangement uses TRBV13 and TRBJ1-1; D is undetermined. Germline CDR1 PRHDT, CDR2 FYEKMQ (reference sequence). This CDR3 has 14 amino acids. Trimming removed 5 bases from V and 3 bases from J, with 13 bases in between. DNA of the CDR3: TGTGCCAGCAGCCCAGGCCAGACCTACACTGAAGCTTTCTTT. It yields the protein CASSPGQTYTEAFF.

CDR3 protein: CSAQGSYEQYF. As DNA, the CDR3 is TGCAGCGCCCAGGGTTCCTACGAGCAGTACTTC. This sequence joins TRBV29-1 and TRBJ2-7; tentative D call: TRBD1 (5 bases). V was pared by 7 bases and J by 1 base, with 8 bases between. This CDR3 contains 11 residues. Germline lookup yields CDR1 SQVTM and CDR2 ANQGSEA.

The V gene is TRBV25-1, the J gene TRBJ2-5; TRBD1 matches at 7 bases. V gave up 4 bases and J gave up 5 bases; unmatched junction bases: 7. Per germline, CDR1 MGHDK and CDR2 SYGVNS. The CDR3 has 14 amino acids. The CDR3 region is CASSVAGGRETQYF. The CDR3 bases are TGTGCCAGCAGTGTGGCAGGGGGTAGGGAGACCCAGTACTTC.

The chain is built from TRBV29-1 and TRBJ1-1; D is unresolved. This CDR3 has 12 amino acids. Per germline, CDR1 SQVTM and CDR2 ANQGSEA. The germline V and J ends were trimmed by 2 bases and 8 bases, with 12 bases remaining between them. This CDR3 is CSVEPTGWEAFF. CDR3 bases: TGCAGCGTTGAACCCACGGGATGGGAAGCTTTCTTT. The full variable domain, completed using reference TRBV29-1 and TRBJ1-1, is SAVISQKPSRDICQRGTSLTIQCQVDSQVTMMFWYRQQPGQSLTLIATANQGSEATYESGFVIDKFPISRPNLTFSTLTVSNMSPEDSSIYLCSVEPTGWEAFFGQGTRLTVV.

The J gene is TRBJ1-5, the V gene TRBV12-3 or TRBV12-4, with TRBD1 identical over 10 bases. The ends lost 6 bases at V and 2 bases at J; junction bases unmatched: 10. CDR3 length equals 17 residues. The CDR3 reads CASRGGQGGAGNQPQHF. The CDR3 DNA reads TGTGCCAGCAGAGGAGGACAGGGGGGCGCCGGCAATCAGCCCCAGCATTTT.

J is TRBJ2-7 and V is TRBV4-3; D not certain. Per germline, CDR1 LGHNA and CDR2 YSLEER. This CDR3 is built from 10 residues. Trimming took off 7 bases at V and 4 bases at J, with 5 bases between the two ends. The CDR3 DNA sequence: TGCGCCAGCACTATTTACGAGCAGTACTTC. Protein sequence: CASTIYEQYF.

The chain joins TRBV11-2 to TRBJ2-6; 8 nucleotides line up with TRBD1. This CDR3 is built from 18 residues. V shed 1 base and J 2 bases; nucleotides not matched to a gene: 7. The germline V gene has CDR1 SGHAT and CDR2 FQNNGV. CDR3 sequence reads: CASSLGATGDAGANVLTF. The CDR3 DNA is TGTGCCAGCAGCTTAGGGGCGACAGGGGATGCTGGGGCCAACGTCCTGACTTTC.

The chain employs TRBV6-5 and TRBJ2-3; a possible D gene is TRBD2 (6 bases). The CDR3 consists of 12 residues. Trimming pared 9 bases from V and 2 bases from J, leaving 9 bases between. Germline V gives CDR1 MNHEY, CDR2 SVGAGI. For the CDR3, the DNA is TGTGCCAGTAGCGGCTTCACAGATACGCAGTATTTT. This translates into CASSGFTDTQYF.

This clonotype was seen a few times. The chain combines TRBV11-2 with TRBJ2-3, with 7 nucleotides matching TRBD2. The J segment lost 6 bases and the V segment lost 0 bases, leaving 12 bases of the junction unmatched. This CDR3 is 17 amino acids long. Germline CDR1 and CDR2: SGHAT and FQNNGV. The CDR3 loop reads CASSLDLRHREEDTQYF. CDR3 coding DNA: TGTGCCAGCAGCTTAGATTTAAGGCATCGGGAGGAGGATACGCAGTATTTT.

This clonotype was seen once. The rearrangement links TRBV29-1 to TRBJ2-1, with 9 bases identical to TRBD1. CDR3 size: 15 residues. The germline CDR1 and CDR2 sequences are SQVTM and ANQGSEA. V shed 7 bases, J shed 0 bases, and the junction held 7 bases outside the gene matches. The CDR3 loop is CSAEGTGSSYNEQFF. For the CDR3, the DNA is TGCAGCGCCGAGGGGACAGGGTCCTCCTACAATGAGCAGTTCTTC.

This clonotype has a handful of counts. The J gene is TRBJ2-1, the V gene TRBV19; 8 bases line up with TRBD2. Germline V gene lookup returns CDR1 LNHDA and CDR2 SQIVND (reference sequence). The length of the CDR3 is 14 residues. The ends lost 6 bases at V and 2 bases at J; junction bases unmatched: 3. CDR3 bases: TGTGCCAGTAGGGCGGGAGGTCCCTACAATGAGCAGTTCTTC. Translation: CASRAGGPYNEQFF.

The rearrangement joins TRBV12-3 or TRBV12-4 to TRBJ2-5, with D possibly called TRBD1 or TRBD2 (6 bases each). Trimming cost V 3 bases and J 4 bases, with 9 bases left between them. The CDR3 is made up of 13 amino acids. The CDR3 region has the DNA TGTGCCAGCAGTTTCAGGGGAGGAGAGACCCAGTACTTC. Translated: CASSFRGGETQYF.

This clonotype was seen only once. This rearrangement joins TRBV29-1 to TRBJ2-1; D call uncertain. This CDR3 is built from 12 residues. Germline values: CDR1 SQVTM, CDR2 ANQGSEA. With 5 bases removed from V and 5 bases from J, the gap between germline ends came to 10 bases. The CDR3 loop reads CSVNPSNNEQFF. The CDR3 bases are TGCAGCGTTAATCCCAGTAACAATGAGCAGTTCTTC.

The chain couples TRBV19 to TRBJ1-1, with D possibly being TRBD1 (5 bases). The V and J ends lost 5 bases and 4 bases respectively, with 11 bases between them. Germline-derived CDR1 and CDR2 are LNHDA and SQIVND (reference sequence). The CDR3 has 13 residues. The CDR3 DNA follows: TGTGCCAGTAGTCCTGCAGGGTTCACTGAAGCTTTCTTT. Protein sequence: CASSPAGFTEAFF.

The chain couples TRBV15 to TRBJ2-2; D unresolved. V lost 5 bases and J lost 7, with 14 bases in between. The CDR3 loop spans 14 amino acids. Per the germline V gene, CDR1 is LNHNV and CDR2 is YYDKDF (reference sequence). For the CDR3, the DNA is TGTGCCACCAGCTTCCGCCTGGTCGGCGGGGAGCTGTTTTTT. This translates into CATSFRLVGGELFF.

The chain recombines TRBV5-1 with TRBJ2-1; 7 bases map to TRBD1. Per the germline V gene, CDR1 is SGHRS and CDR2 is YFSETQ. V was pared by 4 bases and J by 7 bases, with 11 bases of the junction left unmatched. The CDR3 is made up of 15 amino acids. The CDR3 reads CASSLSGTAVNEQFF. CDR3 nucleotides: TGCGCCAGCAGCCTTAGTGGGACAGCGGTAAATGAGCAGTTCTTC.

The genes are TRBV29-1 and TRBJ2-1, with TRBD2 identical over 15 bases. The length of the CDR3 is 16 residues. From germline, CDR1 is SQVTM and CDR2 ANQGSEA. The V and J ends lost 4 bases and 2 bases, in that order; junction bases with no gene match: 3. The CDR3 spells CSVAGTSGGTYNEQFF. CDR3 DNA sequence: TGCAGCGTTGCTGGGACTAGCGGGGGGACCTACAATGAGCAGTTCTTC.

A few counts support this clonotype. The J gene is TRBJ1-2, the V gene TRBV29-1; D unclear. Germline V gives CDR1 SQVTM, CDR2 ANQGSEA. The CDR3 sequence is 11 residues long. Trimming shortened V by 3 bases and J by 4 bases, and 6 bases separated the two germline ends. This chain's CDR3 is CSVDRSYGYTF. CDR3 sequence (DNA): TGCAGCGTTGATAGGAGCTATGGCTACACCTTC.

The chain recombines TRBV19 with TRBJ1-1; no clear D. The germline V and J ends were trimmed by 3 bases and 4 bases, with 21 bases remaining between them. Germline V gives CDR1 LNHDA, CDR2 SQIVND (reference sequence). The CDR3 totals 17 residues. The CDR3 here is CASSIPAVDPTTTEAFF. The CDR3 DNA follows: TGTGCCAGTAGTATTCCAGCCGTAGACCCTACGACCACTGAAGCTTTCTTT.

About this clonotype itself: Its ends do not fully match the called genes, so a read error is possible. The chain employs TRBV19 and TRBJ2-1; TRBD1 aligns across 9 bases. Per the germline V gene, CDR1 is LNHDA and CDR2 is SQIVND (reference sequence). The CDR3 contains 14 residues. The DNA for the CDR3 is TGTGCCAGTAGTTCTCGACAGGGGGATAATGAGCAGCTCTTC. Protein: CASSSRQGDNEQLF.

This clonotype was picked up a small number of times. The rearrangement joins TRBV29-1 to TRBJ2-3; 8 positions match TRBD2. The CDR3 sequence is 17 residues long. The V segment lost 3 bases and the J segment 4 bases; nucleotides outside the gene matches: 15. Per the germline V gene, CDR1 is SQVTM and CDR2 is ANQGSEA. CDR3 in DNA: TGCAGCGTTGAGGGGCCCGTGGGTAGCGGGAATTCAGATACGCAGTATTTT. Translation: CSVEGPVGSGNSDTQYF.

This clonotype was detected only a few times. This sequence joins TRBV7-9 and TRBJ2-3; tentative D call: TRBD2 (6 bases). The length of the CDR3 is 19 residues. Germline CDR1 and CDR2: SEHNR and FQNEAQ (reference sequence). Between the trimmed V and J ends, which lost 5 bases and 4 bases, there was a span of 28 bases. CDR3 in amino acids: CASSQLRLDHLGASDTQYF. CDR3 nucleotides: TGTGCCAGCAGCCAGCTACGACTAGACCACCTTGGGGCCTCAGATACGCAGTATTTT.